The 10 T cell receptor beta chains listed next were all sequenced from one sample in a study of T cell responses to AZD1222 COVID-19 vaccine. Clones were sequenced by immunoSEQ multiplex PCR, and TCRdb holds only the in-frame ones, with some missing. The data contain approximately 180,000 clones, over 80% of them singletons. Sample: peripheral blood, taken 28 days after the second dose of the MenACWY control vaccine. These receptor sequences come from an adult who received the MenACWY meningococcal vaccine as a control.

This sequence joins TRBV6-2 or TRBV6-3 and TRBJ1-5; no definite D call. CDR1 and CDR2 from the germline V gene are MNHEY and SVGEGT. V was clipped by 4 bases and J by 3 bases, with 22 bases between them. The CDR3 has 18 amino acids. CDR3: CASSSRHLIPVYNQPQHF. DNA of the CDR3: TGTGCCAGCAGTTCGCGGCACCTTATTCCCGTTTACAATCAGCCCCAGCATTTT.

The J gene is TRBJ2-2, the V gene TRBV6-5, with D possibly TRBD2 on 6 matching bases. Germline lookup yields CDR1 MNHEY and CDR2 SVGAGI. V gave up 7 bases and J gave up 2 bases, with 14 bases separating them. The CDR3 spans 15 residues. The DNA for the CDR3 is TGTGCCAGCAAAGATGCGGGGCAAAACACCGGGGAGCTGTTTTTT. Translated, it gives CASKDAGQNTGELFF.

The gene calls are TRBV7-8 and TRBJ1-3; D gene uncertain. V dropped 3 bases and J dropped 2 bases, with 8 bases sitting between them. This CDR3 has 14 residues. Germline CDR1 SGHVS, CDR2 FQNEAQ. In nucleotides, the CDR3 is TGTGCCAGCAGCTTCTCGGAGACTGGAAACACCATATATTTT. Its translation is CASSFSETGNTIYF. Full variable domain (rest looked up from reference TRBV7-8 and TRBJ1-3): GAGVSQSPRYKVAKRGQDVALRCDPISGHVSLFWYQQALGQGPEFLTYFQNEAQLDKSGLPSDRFFAERPEGSVSTLKIQRTQQEDSAVYLCASSFSETGNTIYFGEGSWLTVV.

The CDR3 sequence is CASPLGMSSYNEQFF. The CDR3 region has the DNA TGTGCCAGCCCCTTGGGGATGAGCTCCTACAATGAGCAGTTCTTC. V usage is TRBV11-3 and J usage is TRBJ2-1; no reliable D call. Between the trimmed V and J ends, which lost 8 bases and 0 bases, there was a span of 14 bases. Germline loops: CDR1 SGHNT, CDR2 YENEEA. The CDR3 loop spans 15 amino acids.

This chain links TRBV19 with TRBJ2-7; the D is unclear. This CDR3 contains 14 residues. From germline, CDR1 is LNHDA and CDR2 SQIVND (reference sequence). Trimming took 5 bases from V and 1 from J, leaving 12 bases between them. DNA of the CDR3: TGTGCCAGTAGTCCCCGGACGGAGTCCTACGAGCAGTACTTC. This translates into CASSPRTESYEQYF.

This chain connects TRBV19 to TRBJ1-1; D is possibly TRBD1 (6 bases). The ends were cut back, 6 bases at V and 4 bases at J, with 18 bases in the middle. The germline V gene encodes CDR1 LNHDA and CDR2 SQIVND (reference sequence). This CDR3 has 15 amino acids. The CDR3 bases are TGTGCCAGTAGAGGGGGGGAAGCGCCGGGCACTGAAGCTTTCTTT. Its protein is CASRGGEAPGTEAFF. Complete variable domain (other parts from reference TRBV19 and TRBJ1-1): DGGITQSPKYLFRKEGQNVTLSCEQNLNHDAMYWYRQDPGQGLRLIYYSQIVNDFQKGDIAEGYSVSREKKESFPLTVTSAQKNPTAFYLCASRGGEAPGTEAFFGQGTRLTVV.

The genes are TRBV5-4 and TRBJ1-3; D is ambiguous. Germline V gene data show CDR1 as SGHNT and CDR2 as YYREEE (reference sequence). The CDR3 totals 13 residues. V shed 2 bases and J shed 4 bases, with 7 bases lying between them. The CDR3 DNA reads TGTGCCAGCAGCTTTCTTCAGGGAAACACCATATATTTT. It is translated as CASSFLQGNTIYF.

This chain uses TRBV10-2 with TRBJ2-7; the match to TRBD2 covers 8 bases. Germline CDR1 WSHSY, CDR2 SAAADI. CDR3 length: 15 residues. Losses at the gene ends were 5 bases for V and 0 bases for J; bases not matched to a gene: 6. The CDR3 nucleotides read TGCGCCAGCAGTATTAGCGGGATAAGCTCCTACGAGCAGTACTTC. This gives the protein CASSISGISSYEQYF.

V and J are TRBV5-8 and TRBJ2-3; D gene uncertain. Trimming took off 10 bases at V and 2 bases at J, with 20 bases between the two ends. This CDR3 has 15 residues. Germline lookup yields CDR1 SGHTS and CDR2 YDEGEE. CDR3 region: CAGSRAGKVTDTQYF. The DNA for the CDR3 is TGTGCCGGGTCTCGGGCCGGAAAGGTCACAGATACGCAGTATTTT.

This sequence joins TRBV23-1 and TRBJ2-7; D not resolved. TRBV23-1 counts as an open reading frame of uncertain function. V was clipped by 8 bases and J by 5 bases, with 16 bases between them. This CDR3 contains 13 residues. CDR3 amino acids: CASLGGLRHEQYF. CDR3 nucleotide sequence: TGCGCCAGCCTTGGTGGGCTCCGGCACGAGCAGTACTTC.